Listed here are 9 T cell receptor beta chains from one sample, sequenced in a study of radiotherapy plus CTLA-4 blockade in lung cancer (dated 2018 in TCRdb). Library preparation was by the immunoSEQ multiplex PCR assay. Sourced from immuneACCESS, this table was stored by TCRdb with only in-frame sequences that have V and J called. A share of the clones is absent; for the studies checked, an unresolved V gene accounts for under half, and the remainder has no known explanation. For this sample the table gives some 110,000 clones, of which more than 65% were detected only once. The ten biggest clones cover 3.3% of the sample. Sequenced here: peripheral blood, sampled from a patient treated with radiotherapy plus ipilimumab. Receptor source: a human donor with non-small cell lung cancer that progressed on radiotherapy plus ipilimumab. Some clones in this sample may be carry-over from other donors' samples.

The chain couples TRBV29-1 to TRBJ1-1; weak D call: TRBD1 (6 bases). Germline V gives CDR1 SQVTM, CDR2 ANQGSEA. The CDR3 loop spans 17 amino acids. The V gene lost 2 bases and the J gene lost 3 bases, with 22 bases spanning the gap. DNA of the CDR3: TGCAGCGTTGAACGGCTCGGAGGGGGAGAAAGGGACACTGAAGCTTTCTTT. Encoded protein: CSVERLGGGERDTEAFF.

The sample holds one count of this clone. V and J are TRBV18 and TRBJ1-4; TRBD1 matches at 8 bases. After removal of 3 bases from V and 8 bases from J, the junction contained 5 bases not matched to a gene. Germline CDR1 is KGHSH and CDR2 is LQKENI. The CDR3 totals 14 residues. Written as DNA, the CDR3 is TGTGCCAGCTCACCCCCCGGACAGGGCGAAAAACTGTTTTTT. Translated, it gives CASSPPGQGEKLFF.

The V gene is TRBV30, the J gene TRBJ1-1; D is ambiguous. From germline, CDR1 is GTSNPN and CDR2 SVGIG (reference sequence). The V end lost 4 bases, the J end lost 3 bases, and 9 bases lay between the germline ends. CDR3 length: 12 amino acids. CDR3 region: CAWTHRDTEAFF. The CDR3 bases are TGTGCCTGGACCCATAGGGACACTGAAGCTTTCTTT.

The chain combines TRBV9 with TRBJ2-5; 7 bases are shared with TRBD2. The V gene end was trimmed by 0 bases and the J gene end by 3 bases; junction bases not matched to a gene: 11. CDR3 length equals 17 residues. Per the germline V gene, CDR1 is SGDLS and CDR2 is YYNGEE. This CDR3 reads CASSVVISGESEETQYF. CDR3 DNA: TGTGCCAGCAGCGTAGTCATCAGCGGGGAATCGGAAGAGACCCAGTACTTC. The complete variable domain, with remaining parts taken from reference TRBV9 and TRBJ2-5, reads DSGVTQTPKHLITATGQRVTLRCSPRSGDLSVYWYQQSLDQGLQFLIQYYNGEERAKGNILERFSAQQFPDLHSELNLSSLELGDSALYFCASSVVISGESEETQYFGPGTRLLVL.

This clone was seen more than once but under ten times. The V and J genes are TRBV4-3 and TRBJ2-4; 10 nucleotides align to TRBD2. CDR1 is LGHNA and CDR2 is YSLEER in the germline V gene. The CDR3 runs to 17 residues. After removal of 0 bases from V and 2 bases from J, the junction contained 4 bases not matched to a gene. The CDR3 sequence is CASSQDQAGGSKNIQYF. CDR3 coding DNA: TGCGCCAGCAGCCAAGATCAAGCGGGGGGGTCCAAAAACATTCAGTACTTC.

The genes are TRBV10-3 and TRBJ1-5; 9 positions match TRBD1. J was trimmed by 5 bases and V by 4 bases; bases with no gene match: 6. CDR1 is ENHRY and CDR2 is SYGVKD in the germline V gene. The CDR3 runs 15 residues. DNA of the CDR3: TGTGCCATCAGTGGAACAGGGGGCGGGGATCAGCCCCAGCATTTT. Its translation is CAISGTGGGDQPQHF.

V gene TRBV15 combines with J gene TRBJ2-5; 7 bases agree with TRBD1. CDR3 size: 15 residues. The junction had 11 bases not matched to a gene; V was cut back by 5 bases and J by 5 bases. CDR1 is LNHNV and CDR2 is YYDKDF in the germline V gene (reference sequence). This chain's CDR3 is CATSRSLTGWETQYF. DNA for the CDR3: TGTGCCACCAGCCGATCTCTGACAGGGTGGGAGACCCAGTACTTC.

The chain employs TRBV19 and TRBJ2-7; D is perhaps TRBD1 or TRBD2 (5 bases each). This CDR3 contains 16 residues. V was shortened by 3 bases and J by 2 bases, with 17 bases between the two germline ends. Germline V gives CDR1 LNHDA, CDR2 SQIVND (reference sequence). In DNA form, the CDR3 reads TGTGCCAGTAGTATGGGGCCGGGGAGCCTTACCTACGAGCAGTACTTC. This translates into CASSMGPGSLTYEQYF.

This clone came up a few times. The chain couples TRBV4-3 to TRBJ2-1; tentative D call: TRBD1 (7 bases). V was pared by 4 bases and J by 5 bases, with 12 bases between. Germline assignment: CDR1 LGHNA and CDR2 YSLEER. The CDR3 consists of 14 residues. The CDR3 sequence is CASSRGGGHNEQFF. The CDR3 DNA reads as TGCGCCAGCAGCCGTGGAGGGGGCCACAATGAGCAGTTCTTC.